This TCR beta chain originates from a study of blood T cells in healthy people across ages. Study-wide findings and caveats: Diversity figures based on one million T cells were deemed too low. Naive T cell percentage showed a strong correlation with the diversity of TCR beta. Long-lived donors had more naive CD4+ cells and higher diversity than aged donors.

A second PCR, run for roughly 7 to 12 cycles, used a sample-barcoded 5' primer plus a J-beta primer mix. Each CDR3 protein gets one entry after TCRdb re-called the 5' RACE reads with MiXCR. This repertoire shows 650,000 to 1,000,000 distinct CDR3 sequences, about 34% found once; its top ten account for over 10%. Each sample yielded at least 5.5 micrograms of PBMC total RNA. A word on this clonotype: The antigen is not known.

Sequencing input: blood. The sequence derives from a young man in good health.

CDR3 DNA: TGCGCCAGCAGCTGGGGACAGGGAGGTGGCTATGGCTACACCTTC. The encoded protein is CASSWGQGGGYGYTF. The chain recombines TRBV5-1 with TRBJ1-2; 9 bases map to TRBD1. The V and J ends lost 3 bases and 4 bases, in that order; junction bases with no gene match: 7. This CDR3 is 15 amino acids long. Germline lookup yields CDR1 SGHRS and CDR2 YFSETQ.